These T cell receptor beta chains were read from a single sample in a study of technical replicates of blood from a handful of donors. Here immunoSEQ multiplex PCR was the method, and the copy in TCRdb shows in-frame clones only, minus some. The data show roughly 68,000 clones, 85% to 90% seen once. Specimen: PBMCs. The origin of the receptors is a human donor in good health. Some clones in this sample may be carry-over from other donors' samples. The CDR3 runs from the conserved cysteine through the conserved F or W. A D gene is named only where the DNA matches it firmly. Clone sizes are given selectively: once, few, many, or a class where the clone is expanded.

d_call	j_call	clone_size	v_call	cdr3_aa	cdr3_nt
.	TRBJ2-7	.	TRBV11-1	CASSLRAPYF	TGTGCCAGCAGCCTCCGCGCTCCGTACTTC
TRBD1	TRBJ2-5	.	TRBV5-4	CASSVGTAPGETQYF	TGTGCCAGCAGCGTGGGGACAGCCCCTGGTGAGACCCAGTACTTC
TRBD1	TRBJ2-5	.	TRBV6-5	CASSARQGAVETQYF	TGTGCCAGCAGCGCTCGACAGGGCGCGGTGGAGACCCAGTACTTC
TRBD2	TRBJ2-3	once	TRBV29-1	CSGGLAGMGDTQYF	TGCAGCGGAGGACTAGCGGGGATGGGAGATACGCAGTATTTT
TRBD2	TRBJ2-5	.	TRBV4-1	CASSLTSGRKETQYF	TGCGCCAGCAGCCTCACTAGCGGGCGAAAAGAGACCCAGTACTTC
.	TRBJ1-1	.	TRBV6-5	CASSPRGMNTEAFF	TGTGCCAGCAGTCCCAGGGGCATGAACACTGAAGCTTTCTTT
.	TRBJ1-2	.	TRBV6-1	CASYGPTTINYGYTF	TGTGCCAGTTACGGTCCCACTACTATTAACTATGGCTACACCTTC
TRBD1	TRBJ1-1	.	TRBV10-3	CAISEKNPGTVNTEAFF	TGTGCCATCAGTGAGAAGAACCCCGGGACAGTGAACACTGAAGCTTTCTTT
.	TRBJ1-3	.	TRBV19	CASSTKTLGNTIYF	TGTGCCAGTAGTACCAAGACACTGGGAAACACCATATATTTT
.	TRBJ2-7	once	TRBV7-7	CASSLGQHSYEQYF	TGTGCCAGCAGCTTAGGACAGCACTCCTACGAGCAGTACTTC
.	TRBJ2-6	once	TRBV5-6	CASSDNGLDYSGANVLTF	TGTGCCAGCAGCGATAACGGGCTTGACTACTCTGGGGCCAACGTCCTGACTTTC
.	TRBJ2-1	.	TRBV6-6	CASSLDKSSYNEQFF	TGTGCCAGCAGTCTCGACAAGAGCTCCTACAATGAGCAGTTCTTC
.	TRBJ1-6	.	TRBV6-5	CASSAQSPLHF	TGTGCCAGCAGTGCCCAGTCACCCCTCCACTTT
TRBD2	TRBJ2-1	.	TRBV5-1	CASSLAASGGAGVYNEQFF	TGCGCCAGCAGCTTGGCGGCTAGCGGGGGGGCCGGTGTTTACAATGAGCAGTTCTTC
TRBD2	TRBJ2-1	.	TRBV11-1	CASSLGLAGNEQFF	TGTGCCAGCAGCTTGGGACTAGCGGGAAATGAGCAGTTCTTC
TRBD1	TRBJ1-1	.	TRBV5-1	CASSLTGGFDTEAFF	TGCGCCAGCAGCTTGACAGGGGGATTCGATACTGAAGCTTTCTTT
TRBD1	TRBJ2-7	.	TRBV4-3	CASSRRWATGGNAYEQYF	TGCGCCAGCAGCCGACGTTGGGCCACAGGGGGCAACGCCTACGAGCAGTACTTC
.	TRBJ1-2	once	TRBV6-5	CASRSGGAYGYTF	TGTGCCAGCAGGTCGGGGGGCGCGTATGGCTACACCTTC
TRBD1	TRBJ1-2	.	TRBV14	CASSLHSTGGYGYTF	TGTGCCAGCAGTCTACACTCGACAGGGGGTTATGGCTACACCTTC
TRBD1	TRBJ1-1	.	TRBV19	CASRDRMNTEAFF	TGTGCCAGTCGGGACAGAATGAACACTGAAGCTTTCTTT
.	TRBJ1-4	.	TRBV21-1	CASSKGGGKKLFF	TGTGCCAGCAGCAAAGGGGGGGGTAAAAAACTGTTTTTT
TRBD2	TRBJ2-1	.	TRBV25-1	CASSGTSGISANEQFF	TGTGCCAGCAGTGGGACTAGCGGGATCTCTGCGAATGAGCAGTTCTTC
.	TRBJ2-5	.	TRBV6-6	CASSYIRPWALETQYF	TGTGCCAGCAGTTATATACGTCCGTGGGCATTGGAGACCCAGTACTTC
.	TRBJ2-1	.	TRBV27	CASMVLEGPYNEQFF	TGTGCCAGCATGGTGCTGGAGGGCCCTTACAATGAGCAGTTCTTC